This entry lists 29 T cell receptor beta chains sequenced from one sample in a study of T cell responses to AZD1222 COVID-19 vaccine. Data came from immunoSEQ multiplex PCR; TCRdb stores just in-frame clones and leaves some out. Of some 150,000 clones in the sample, about 90% were seen once. This specimen was peripheral blood, taken 28 days after the second AZD1222 dose. The receptors shown here come from an adult who received the AZD1222 COVID-19 vaccine.

This rearrangement joins TRBV10-3 to TRBJ2-7; D may be TRBD1 (6 bases). The CDR3 has 13 amino acids. V was clipped by 4 bases and J by 5 bases, with 12 bases between them. Germline V gene data show CDR1 as ENHRY and CDR2 as SYGVKD. The CDR3 is CAISGRDKHEQYF. The CDR3 DNA sequence: TGTGCCATCAGTGGAAGGGACAAACACGAGCAGTACTTC.

V is TRBV7-3 and J is TRBJ2-3; 9 bases agree with TRBD2. CDR1 and CDR2 from the germline V gene are SGHTA and FQGTGA. The V segment lost 5 bases and the J segment 5 bases; nucleotides outside the gene matches: 8. CDR3 length: 15 amino acids. In DNA, the CDR3 is TGTGCCAGCAGCCCGCGAGGGCGGGAGGGAGATACGCAGTATTTT. Amino acid sequence: CASSPRGREGDTQYF.

In regard to this clone: The sample contains more than one DNA sequence encoding this CDR3. The V gene is TRBV5-1, the J gene TRBJ2-2; maybe TRBD1 (5 bases). There are 13 residues in the CDR3. The germline V and J ends were trimmed by 0 bases and 6 bases, with 6 bases remaining between them. The germline CDR1 and CDR2 sequences are SGHRS and YFSETQ. The CDR3 coding sequence is TGCGCCAGCAGCTTGGAAGGGGCCGGGGAGCTGTTTTTT. Protein sequence: CASSLEGAGELFF.

J is TRBJ2-1 and V is TRBV6-1; D gene uncertain. The CDR3 length is 13 residues. The germline CDR1 and CDR2 sequences are MNHNS and SASEGT. Trimming shortened V by 2 bases and J by 5 bases, and 7 bases separated the two germline ends. CDR3 coding DNA: TGTGCCAGCAGTGAAAATCCCCACAATGAGCAGTTCTTC. Translation: CASSENPHNEQFF.

The CDR3 coding sequence is TGTGCCACCAGGGGGTACAATGAGCAGTTCTTC. As protein: CATRGYNEQFF. The chain has TRBV28 and TRBJ2-1; 7 bases line up with TRBD1. Per the germline V gene, CDR1 is MDHEN and CDR2 is SYDVKM. This CDR3 contains 11 residues. V lost 10 bases to trimming and J lost 4 bases; unmatched junction nucleotides: 1.

This rearrangement joins TRBV6-2 or TRBV6-3 to TRBJ1-1; no reliable D call. The CDR3 extends over 14 amino acids. Germline-derived CDR1 and CDR2 are MNHEY and SVGEGT. Trimming left V 4 bases short and J 1 base short, with 10 bases between. CDR3 loop: CASSSIPANTEAFF. CDR3 nucleotides: TGTGCCAGCAGTTCCATACCAGCGAACACTGAAGCTTTCTTT.

The genes are TRBV3-1 (or the pseudogene TRBV3-2) and TRBJ1-1, with a possible D match to TRBD1 (6 bases). The V gene lost 4 bases and the J gene lost 6 bases, with 15 bases spanning the gap. CDR3 length equals 14 residues. Germline CDR1 LGHDT, CDR2 YNNKEL (reference sequence). The CDR3: CASSLATGRAEAFF. In DNA form, the CDR3 reads TGTGCCAGCAGCCTTGCTACAGGGAGGGCTGAAGCTTTCTTT.

CDR3: CSASFSRQSYEQYF. CDR3 nucleotides: TGCAGTGCTAGTTTTTCACGGCAGTCCTACGAGCAGTACTTC. V gene TRBV20-1 combines with J gene TRBJ2-7, with unresolved D. The CDR3 has 14 amino acids. Trimming pared 3 bases from V and 1 base from J, leaving 13 bases between. The V gene's germline CDR1 is DFQATT and CDR2 SNEGSKA (reference sequence).

The J gene is TRBJ1-2, the V gene TRBV5-6; D uncertain. This CDR3 comprises 12 residues. Trimming stripped 5 bases from V and 5 bases from J, with 10 bases between. Per germline, CDR1 SGHDT and CDR2 YYEEEE. The CDR3 protein is CASRLLKYGYTF. Written as DNA, the CDR3 is TGTGCCAGCAGACTATTGAAGTATGGCTACACCTTC.

The chain joins TRBV2 to TRBJ1-1, with D tentatively TRBD1 (5 bases). CDR1 is SNHLY and CDR2 is FYNNEI in the germline V gene. Trimming stripped 8 bases from V and 0 bases from J, with 13 bases between. The CDR3 length is 14 residues. CDR3 nucleotides: TGTGCCAGCCAGGGCGGACTCATGAACACTGAAGCTTTCTTT. This sequence encodes CASQGGLMNTEAFF.

This clone was observed a single time. The genes are TRBV9 and TRBJ1-1, with 9 bases identical to TRBD1. This CDR3 contains 16 residues. Germline assignment: CDR1 SGDLS and CDR2 YYNGEE. V trimming: 0 bases; J trimming: 3 bases; junction bases outside the gene matches: 6. The CDR3 nucleotides read TGTGCCAGCAGCGTAGAACAGGGGGCTTCGGACACTGAAGCTTTCTTT. Protein sequence: CASSVEQGASDTEAFF. Full variable domain (outside the CDR3, taken from reference TRBV9 and TRBJ1-1): DSGVTQTPKHLITATGQRVTLRCSPRSGDLSVYWYQQSLDQGLQFLIQYYNGEERAKGNILERFSAQQFPDLHSELNLSSLELGDSALYFCASSVEQGASDTEAFFGQGTRLTVV.

V usage is TRBV6-5 and J usage is TRBJ1-1; D ambiguous. The V gene's germline CDR1 is MNHEY and CDR2 SVGAGI. CDR3 length: 14 residues. V lost 2 bases and J lost 0, with 7 bases in between. In DNA form, the CDR3 reads TGTGCCAGCAGTTACGGAGCTTTGAACACTGAAGCTTTCTTT. Its translation: CASSYGALNTEAFF.

To note about this clone: A read error may account for a junction end that differs from germline. This chain joins TRBV24-1 and TRBJ1-1; D gene ambiguous. The CDR3 runs to 14 residues. CDR1 KGHDR and CDR2 SFDVKD come from the germline V gene. CDR3 in amino acids: CATSDTAVKTEAFF. CDR3 coding DNA: TGTGCCACCAGTGATACAGCGGTGAAAACTGAAGCTTTCTTT.

This sequence joins TRBV5-4 and TRBJ2-7; D assignment may be TRBD1 or TRBD2 (5 bases each). Looked up from germline, CDR1 is SGHNT and CDR2 is YYREEE (reference sequence). The CDR3 sequence is 15 residues long. V lost 4 bases, J lost 5 bases, and 19 bases lay in between. CDR3 in amino acids: CASSTYRDLRHEQYF. In DNA form, the CDR3 reads TGTGCCAGCAGCACCTACCGGGACCTACGACACGAGCAGTACTTC.

This chain joins TRBV5-1 and TRBJ2-5; perhaps TRBD2 as D (5 bases). This CDR3 has 16 amino acids. The ends were cut back, 1 base at V and 4 bases at J, with 17 bases in the middle. The V gene's germline CDR1 is SGHRS and CDR2 YFSETQ. CDR3 nucleotides: TGCGCCAGCAGCTTGTCCCCTACTGGAGGCGGAGAGACCCAGTACTTC. Translated: CASSLSPTGGGETQYF.

This chain links TRBV27 with TRBJ2-7; maybe TRBD1 (5 bases). V was trimmed by 3 bases and J by 3 bases, leaving 15 bases between them. This CDR3 spans 15 amino acids. CDR1 is MNHEY, CDR2 SMNVEV, per germline (reference sequence). In DNA form, the CDR3 reads TGTGCCAGCAGTTTCAGGGCTTTGCCGGACTACGAGCAGTACTTC. Protein product: CASSFRALPDYEQYF.

V usage is TRBV6-1 and J usage is TRBJ1-4; 7 bases are a match to TRBD1. Per the germline V gene, CDR1 is MNHNS and CDR2 is SASEGT. Germline trimming cut 2 bases from V and 5 bases from J; bases unmatched to any gene: 8. This CDR3 is 16 amino acids long. The CDR3 protein is CASSEYWGQSNEKLFF. The CDR3 DNA reads as TGTGCCAGCAGTGAATACTGGGGACAGTCAAATGAAAAACTGTTTTTT.

On this clone itself: The junction departs from germline at one end; a sequencing error may be responsible. V gene TRBV7-7 combines with J gene TRBJ2-2, with unresolved D. CDR1 is SSHAT and CDR2 is FNYEAQ in the germline V gene (reference sequence). This CDR3 is built from 15 residues. CDR3 bases: TGTGCTAGCAGCTTAGCCCCCCGAGACACCGGGGAGCTGTTTTTT. This sequence encodes CASSLAPRDTGELFF. Complete variable domain (other parts from reference TRBV7-7 and TRBJ2-2): GAGVSQSPRYKVTKRGQDVTLRCDPISSHATLYWYQQALGQGPEFLTYFNYEAQPDKSGLPSDRFSAERPEGSISTLTIQRTEQRDSAMYRCASSLAPRDTGELFFGEGSRLTVL.

The chain recombines TRBV18 with TRBJ1-1, with 7 bases matching TRBD1. V lost 6 bases to trimming and J lost 5 bases; unmatched junction nucleotides: 9. Germline lookup yields CDR1 KGHSH and CDR2 LQKENI. The CDR3 has 14 amino acids. The chain's CDR3 is CASSPKAGGTEAFF. The CDR3 nucleotides are TGTGCCAGCTCTCCTAAGGCAGGGGGTACTGAAGCTTTCTTT.

J is TRBJ2-1 and V is TRBV7-3, with D uncertain. This CDR3 spans 13 amino acids. V lost 1 base and J lost 8, with 9 bases in between. Germline loops: CDR1 SGHTA, CDR2 FQGTGA. The CDR3 loop is CASSLSPTDEQFF. The CDR3 DNA reads as TGTGCCAGCAGCTTAAGCCCCACCGATGAGCAGTTCTTC.

The chain uses TRBV18 and TRBJ1-1; 10 bases map to TRBD1. The CDR3 extends over 15 amino acids. The germline gives CDR1 KGHSH, CDR2 LQKENI. V shed 1 base, J shed 5 bases, and the junction held 4 bases outside the gene matches. CDR3 residues: CASSPLGQGMTEAFF. Here the CDR3 DNA reads TGTGCCAGCTCACCACTGGGACAGGGGATGACTGAAGCTTTCTTT.

V gene TRBV6-2 or TRBV6-3 combines with J gene TRBJ1-3; D is unresolved. This CDR3 is 16 amino acids long. The germline V and J ends were trimmed by 4 bases and 0 bases, with 13 bases remaining between them. The germline V gene encodes CDR1 MNHEY and CDR2 SVGEGT. The CDR3 loop reads CASSFGEALSGNTIYF. The CDR3, as DNA: TGTGCCAGCAGTTTCGGGGAAGCACTCTCTGGAAACACCATATATTTT.

This rearrangement joins TRBV11-2 to TRBJ2-4; no firm D call. CDR3 length: 15 amino acids. Per germline, CDR1 SGHAT and CDR2 FQNNGV. V dropped 0 bases and J dropped 6 bases, with 12 bases sitting between them. The CDR3 nucleotides read TGTGCCAGCAGCTTAGATTTTTCCCGGTCAAACATTCAGTACTTC. This encodes CASSLDFSRSNIQYF. Full variable domain (rest looked up from reference TRBV11-2 and TRBJ2-4): EAGVAQSPRYKIIEKRQSVAFWCNPISGHATLYWYQQILGQGPKLLIQFQNNGVVDDSQLPKDRFSAERLKGVDSTLKIQPAKLEDSAVYLCASSLDFSRSNIQYFGAGTRLSVL.

The rearrangement links TRBV5-4 to TRBJ2-5, with 10 bases that match TRBD2. J was trimmed by 3 bases and V by 0 bases; bases with no gene match: 8. The CDR3 consists of 17 residues. The germline gives CDR1 SGHNT, CDR2 YYREEE (reference sequence). The CDR3: CASSLGSGRAGEETQYF. The CDR3 bases are TGTGCCAGCAGCTTGGGAAGCGGGAGGGCCGGGGAAGAGACCCAGTACTTC.

This clone was seen once. CDR3 amino acids: CATSREVGTEAFF. The CDR3 DNA sequence: TGTGCCACCAGCAGAGAAGTAGGGACTGAAGCTTTCTTT. The chain recombines TRBV15 with TRBJ1-1; no definite D call. Germline values: CDR1 LNHNV, CDR2 YYDKDF (reference sequence). Between the trimmed V and J ends, which lost 0 bases and 5 bases, there was a span of 7 bases. The CDR3 is 13 amino acids.

The genes are TRBV5-1 and TRBJ1-3; D is ambiguous. The CDR3 runs to 15 residues. Per the germline V gene, CDR1 is SGHRS and CDR2 is YFSETQ. V lost 0 bases and J lost 3, with 10 bases in between. CDR3 nucleotides: TGCGCCAGCAGCTTGGAGGCAGGTTTTGGAAACACCATATATTTT. Encoded protein: CASSLEAGFGNTIYF.

The chain carries TRBV29-1 and TRBJ2-5; weak D call: TRBD2 (6 bases). The CDR3 spans 13 residues. V was shortened by 3 bases and J by 1 base, with 9 bases between the two germline ends. Germline V gives CDR1 SQVTM, CDR2 ANQGSEA. Here the CDR3 reads CSVEKTSQETQYF. Written as DNA, the CDR3 is TGCAGCGTTGAGAAGACTAGCCAAGAGACCCAGTACTTC.

The chain combines TRBV7-3 with TRBJ2-5, with D possibly TRBD2 on 5 matching bases. This CDR3 is 13 amino acids long. Germline V gene sequence: CDR1 SGHTA, CDR2 FQGTGA. The ends were cut back, 2 bases at V and 2 bases at J, with 6 bases in the middle. CDR3 nucleotides: TGTGCCAGCAGCTTACTAGCACAAGAGACCCAGTACTTC. Its protein product is CASSLLAQETQYF.

The chain couples TRBV6-2 or TRBV6-3 to TRBJ2-4; 10 bases agree with TRBD2. Germline values: CDR1 MNHEY, CDR2 SVGEGT. Germline trimming cut 4 bases from V and 1 base from J; bases unmatched to any gene: 10. The CDR3 is made up of 18 amino acids. Written as DNA, the CDR3 is TGTGCCAGCAGTTCACCGGGACTAGCGACTGGGGCCAAAAACATTCAGTACTTC. Amino acids: CASSSPGLATGAKNIQYF.